The TCR beta chain under discussion was sequenced for a study of shared clonotypes between healthy human individuals. The wider study: Each donor's CD4 naive and CD4 memory cells filled three plates apiece, CD8 naive two, and CD8 memory one. General observations from the study: The rarefaction results pointed to incomplete sorted-subset sequencing despite large depth. Shared clonotypes: approximately 5% naive CD4, around 3.5% naive CD8, less than 2.5% memory CD4, approximately 0.37% memory CD8.

V was pared by 8 bases and J by 4 bases, with 11 bases between. This CDR3 comprises 12 residues. Germline loops: CDR1 MDHEN, CDR2 SYDVKM. Notes on this clone: The antigen is unknown.

Every donor was a Caucasian adult from Nashville, Tennessee. Libraries were prepared by immunoSEQ multiplex PCR; TCRdb keeps only in-frame clonotypes and omits some of them. The sample has fewer than 400,000 clones; around 72% are singletons. The receptor comes from a man aged 30 to 45 in good health. Specimen: memory CD4+ T cells sorted from blood. Documented subset: CD45RA-negative fraction. This chain uses TRBV28 with TRBJ1-2; weak D call: TRBD1 (6 bases). CDR3 sequence (DNA): TGTGCCAGCGGGGGGGCAGGCTATGGCTACACCTTC. Translation gives CASGGAGYGYTF.